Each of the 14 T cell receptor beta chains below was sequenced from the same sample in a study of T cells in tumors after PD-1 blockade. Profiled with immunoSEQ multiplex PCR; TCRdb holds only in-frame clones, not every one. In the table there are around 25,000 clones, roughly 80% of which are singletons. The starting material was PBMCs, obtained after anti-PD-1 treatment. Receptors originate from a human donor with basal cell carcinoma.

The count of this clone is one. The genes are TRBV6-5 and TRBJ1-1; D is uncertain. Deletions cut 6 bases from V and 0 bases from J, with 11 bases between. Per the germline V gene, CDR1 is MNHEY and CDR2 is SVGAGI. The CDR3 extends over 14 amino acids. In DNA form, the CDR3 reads TGTGCCAGCAGCCAATTCAGCATGAACACTGAAGCTTTCTTT. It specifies CASSQFSMNTEAFF.

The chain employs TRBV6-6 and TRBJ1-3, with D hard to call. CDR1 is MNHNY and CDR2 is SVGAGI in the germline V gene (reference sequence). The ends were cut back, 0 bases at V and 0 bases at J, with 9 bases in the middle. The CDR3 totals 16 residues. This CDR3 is CASSYSSQVSGNTIYF. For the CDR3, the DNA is TGTGCCAGCAGTTACTCGAGCCAAGTCTCTGGAAACACCATATATTTT.

The CDR3 DNA follows: TGTGCCAGCAGCGCCTCCCTCGCGAGCACAGATACGCAGTATTTT. Protein: CASSASLASTDTQYF. The chain is built from TRBV7-2 and TRBJ2-3; no clear D gene. This CDR3 is built from 15 residues. V was shortened by 5 bases and J by 0 bases, with 12 bases between the two germline ends. Germline V CDR1 and CDR2: SGHTA, FQGNSA.

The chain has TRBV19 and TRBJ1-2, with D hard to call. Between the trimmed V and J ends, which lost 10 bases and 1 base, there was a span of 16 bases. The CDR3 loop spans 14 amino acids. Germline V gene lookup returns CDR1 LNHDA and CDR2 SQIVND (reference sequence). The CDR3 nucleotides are TGTGCCACGAGTCCGGGAATGGATAACTATGGCTACACCTTC. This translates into CATSPGMDNYGYTF.

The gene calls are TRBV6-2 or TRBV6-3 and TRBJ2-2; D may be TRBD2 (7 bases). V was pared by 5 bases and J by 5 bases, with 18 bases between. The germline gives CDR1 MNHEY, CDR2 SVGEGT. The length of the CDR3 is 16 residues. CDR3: CASSSGAGVGTGELFF. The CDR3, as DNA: TGTGCCAGCAGTAGCGGGGCAGGGGTAGGAACCGGGGAGCTGTTTTTT.

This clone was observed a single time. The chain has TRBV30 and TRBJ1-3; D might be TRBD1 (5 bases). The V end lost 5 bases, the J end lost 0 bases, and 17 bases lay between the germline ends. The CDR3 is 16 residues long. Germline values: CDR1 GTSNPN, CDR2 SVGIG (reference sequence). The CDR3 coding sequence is TGTGCCTGGGTACGGGGAGGGACCAGCTCTGGAAACACCATATATTTT. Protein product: CAWVRGGTSSGNTIYF.

The DNA for the CDR3 is TGTGCCAGCAGGCTCTGGGGACAGGGCGGGAGCGGGGAGCTGTTTTTT. It codes for CASRLWGQGGSGELFF. The V call is TRBV4-2, the J call TRBJ2-2, with 9 bases fitting TRBD1. V lost 6 bases to trimming and J lost 7 bases; unmatched junction nucleotides: 12. The CDR3 has 16 amino acids. The germline V gene has CDR1 LGHNA and CDR2 YNFKEQ.

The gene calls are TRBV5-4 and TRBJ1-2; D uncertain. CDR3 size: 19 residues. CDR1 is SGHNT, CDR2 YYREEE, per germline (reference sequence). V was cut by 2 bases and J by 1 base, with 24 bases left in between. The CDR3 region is CASSFATIVSDDLNYGYTF. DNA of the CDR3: TGTGCCAGCAGCTTCGCCACGATTGTCTCGGATGACCTTAACTATGGCTACACCTTC.

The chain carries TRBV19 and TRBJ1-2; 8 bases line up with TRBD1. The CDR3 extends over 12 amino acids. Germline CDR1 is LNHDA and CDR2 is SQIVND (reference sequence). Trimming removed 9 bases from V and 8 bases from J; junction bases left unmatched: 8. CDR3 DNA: TGTGCCAGCCAGGACAGGGTGGAGGGCTACACCTTC. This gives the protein CASQDRVEGYTF.

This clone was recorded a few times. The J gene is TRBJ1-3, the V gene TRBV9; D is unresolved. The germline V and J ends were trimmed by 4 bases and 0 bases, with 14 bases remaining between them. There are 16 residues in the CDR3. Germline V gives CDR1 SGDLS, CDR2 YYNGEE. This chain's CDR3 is CASSPVGSTSGNTIYF. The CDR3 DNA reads TGTGCCAGCAGCCCCGTAGGCAGCACCTCTGGAAACACCATATATTTT.

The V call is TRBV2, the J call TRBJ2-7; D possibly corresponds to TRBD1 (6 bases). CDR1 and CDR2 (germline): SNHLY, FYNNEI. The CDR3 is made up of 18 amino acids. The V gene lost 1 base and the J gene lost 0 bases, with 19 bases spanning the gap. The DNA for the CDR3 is TGTGCCAGCAGTGAAGAGGGGGTCTGGCCCCTCGGCTCCTACGAGCAGTACTTC. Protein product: CASSEEGVWPLGSYEQYF. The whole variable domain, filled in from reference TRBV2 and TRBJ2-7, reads EPEVTQTPSHQVTQMGQEVILRCVPISNHLYFYWYRQILGQKVEFLVSFYNNEISEKSEIFDDQFSVERPDGSNFTLKIRSTKLEDSAMYFCASSEEGVWPLGSYEQYFGPGTRLTVT.

The CDR3, as DNA: TGTGCCTGGACCGGACAGGTTGGACCCCTCCACTTT. Protein product: CAWTGQVGPLHF. The rearrangement joins TRBV30 to TRBJ1-6, with TRBD1 matching over 7 bases. V lost 4 bases to trimming and J lost 12 bases; unmatched junction nucleotides: 6. The length of the CDR3 is 12 residues. Germline CDR1 GTSNPN, CDR2 SVGIG (reference sequence).

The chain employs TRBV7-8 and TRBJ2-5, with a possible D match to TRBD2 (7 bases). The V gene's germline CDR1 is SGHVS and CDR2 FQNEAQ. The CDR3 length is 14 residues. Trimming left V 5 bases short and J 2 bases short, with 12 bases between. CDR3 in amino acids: CASSPGGLQETQYF. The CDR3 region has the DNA TGTGCCAGCAGCCCGGGGGGCCTTCAAGAGACCCAGTACTTC.

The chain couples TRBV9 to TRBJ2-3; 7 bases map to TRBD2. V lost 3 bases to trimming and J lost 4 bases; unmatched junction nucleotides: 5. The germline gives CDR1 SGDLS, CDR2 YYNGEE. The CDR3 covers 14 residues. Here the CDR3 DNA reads TGTGCCAGCAGCGCTAGCGGACGAGCAGATACGCAGTATTTT. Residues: CASSASGRADTQYF. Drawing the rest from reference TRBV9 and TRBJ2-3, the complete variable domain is DSGVTQTPKHLITATGQRVTLRCSPRSGDLSVYWYQQSLDQGLQFLIQYYNGEERAKGNILERFSAQQFPDLHSELNLSSLELGDSALYFCASSASGRADTQYFGPGTRLTVL.